This T cell receptor (beta chain) originates from a study of blood T cell repertoires in COVID-19. Study details: Sites across the United States, Italy and Spain contributed samples from acute and convalescent COVID-19.

Clinical history reported by participants formed the basis on which cohorts were assigned. Per the study methods: Nucleated cell number was recorded as an estimate derived from reference gene primer amplification. The assay was immunoSEQ multiplex PCR, and TCRdb's table has in-frame clones only and misses some. That table supplies the V and J calls and clone size; D and trimming were determined from the DNA. This sample has roughly 300,000 clones, with roughly 87% found just once. The CDR3 totals 14 residues. V lost 6 bases, J lost 2 bases, and 5 bases stayed unmatched. From germline, CDR1 is ENHRY and CDR2 SYGVKD.

The rearrangement links TRBV10-3 to TRBJ1-1, with TRBD1 matching over 8 bases. The material sequenced was PBMCs or T cells enriched from blood (not recorded which). This clonotype was sampled from a woman aged 30 to 39 who had recovered from COVID-19. As DNA, the CDR3 is TGTGCCATCAGAACAGGGGGGAAAAACACTGAAGCTTTCTTT. The encoded protein is CAIRTGGKNTEAFF.